This T cell receptor (beta chain) was obtained from a study of Graves' ophthalmopathy and Graves' hyperthyroidism. Study at large: At initial diagnosis, peripheral blood was obtained, and this preceded any treatment.

CDR1 MDHEN and CDR2 SYDVKM come from the germline V gene. With 7 bases removed from V and 3 bases from J, the gap between germline ends came to 21 bases. The CDR3 covers 16 residues. The sequenced template was RNA, covering the TCR beta CDR3 region. An initial RT-PCR round employing HTBI primers preceded a second-round multiplex PCR. TCRdb recomputed calls from the multiplex PCR reads with MiXCR, one row per CDR3 protein. Here the sample spans some 390,000 distinct CDR3 sequences, around 16% being singletons. This clonotype was seen many times. Patients were diagnosed from clinical symptoms, serum thyroxine, TRAb, thyroid ultrasound and orbital computed tomography.

Input material: peripheral blood. The genes are TRBV28 and TRBJ1-2; D gene ambiguous. The TCR was taken from a young woman with Graves' ophthalmopathy. The CDR3 region has the DNA TGTGCCAGCACCCCCCTGAAACTGTTTCTAGACTATGGCTACACCTTC. Amino acid sequence: CASTPLKLFLDYGYTF.